This T cell receptor (beta chain) was recorded in a study of T cell repertoires in cytomegalovirus infection. TCRdb independently ran MiXCR on the reads; one entry per CDR3 protein. This table has around 71,000 distinct CDR3 sequences, 20% to 25% appearing once. The length of the CDR3 is 11 residues. V dropped 10 bases and J dropped 5 bases, with 11 bases sitting between them. CDR1 MDHEN and CDR2 SYDVKM come from the germline V gene. This clonotype was counted only a few times. Its antigen is not identified. This chain uses TRBV28 with TRBJ1-2, with a possible D match to TRBD1 (6 bases). The receptor was isolated from a human donor in good health (CMV status not recorded). Some clones in this sample may be carry-over from other donors' samples. This specimen consisted of CD8+ T cells from cultured PBMCs, obtained from culture after CMV antigen stimulation. The CDR3 DNA is TGTGCCACCCTAGGGGGGTATGGCTACACCTTC. It codes for CATLGGYGYTF.